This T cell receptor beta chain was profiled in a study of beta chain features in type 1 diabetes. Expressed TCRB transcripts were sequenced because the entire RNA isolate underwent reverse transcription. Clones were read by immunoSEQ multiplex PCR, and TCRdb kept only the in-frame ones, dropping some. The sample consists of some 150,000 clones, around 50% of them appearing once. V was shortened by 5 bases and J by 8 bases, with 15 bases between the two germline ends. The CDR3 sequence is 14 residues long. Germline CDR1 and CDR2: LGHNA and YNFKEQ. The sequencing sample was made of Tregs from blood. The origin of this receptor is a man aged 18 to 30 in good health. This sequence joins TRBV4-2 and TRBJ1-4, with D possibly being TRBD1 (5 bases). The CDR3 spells CASSGGDQAEKLFF. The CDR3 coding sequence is TGTGCCAGCAGCGGGGGGGATCAGGCCGAAAAACTGTTTTTT.